This T cell receptor beta chain comes out of a study of blood T cells in healthy people across ages. On the study more broadly: Roughly one uniquely barcoded beta molecule per two T cells was captured.

Germline V gene data show CDR1 as DFQATT and CDR2 as SNEGSKA (reference sequence). This CDR3 comprises 14 residues. V was clipped by 1 base and J by 4 bases, with 14 bases between them. A J-beta primer mix and a sample-barcoded 5' primer were used in a second PCR of roughly 7 to 12 cycles. TCRdb reanalysed the 5' RACE reads using MiXCR and keeps one entry per CDR3 protein. Among 600,000 to 650,000 distinct CDR3 sequences, 58% were seen once, and the ten largest hold about two fifths. The receptor was derived from a man aged 60-69 years in good health. The chain joins TRBV20-1 to TRBJ2-7, with D possibly TRBD2 on 6 matching bases. Sample: blood. CDR3 DNA: TGCAGTGCTAGAGTGGAAGGGCGGGGTTACGAGCAGTACTTC. Residues: CSARVEGRGYEQYF.